This T cell receptor (beta chain) was sequenced during a study of blood T cell repertoires in COVID-19. Study in general: The United States, Italy and Spain supplied acute and convalescent COVID-19 samples. PBMCs, B-cell-depleted T cells, or T cells were the source of the cDNA or gDNA that made up the material.

Seattle's enrolled individuals joined amid active infection and were then monitored longitudinally. Germline values: CDR1 LNHDA, CDR2 SQIVND (reference sequence). The CDR3 totals 16 residues. V was cut by 3 bases and J by 6 bases, with 18 bases left in between. The table came from immunoSEQ multiplex PCR; TCRdb's copy has only in-frame clones and leaves some out. Among under 300,000 clones listed, 90% were seen once. What was sequenced was peripheral blood. The TCR originated in a woman in her sixties with COVID-19, enrolled during active disease. The chain employs TRBV19 and TRBJ1-5, with TRBD1 as a possible D gene (6 bases). The CDR3 loop reads CASSMGPGARIQPQHF. CDR3 bases: TGTGCCAGTAGTATGGGACCAGGGGCGCGGATTCAGCCCCAGCATTTT.